Listed below are T cell receptor beta chains from one sample, sequenced in a study of blood T cell repertoires in COVID-19. Profiled with immunoSEQ multiplex PCR; TCRdb holds only in-frame clones, not every one. The sample lists 110,000 or so clones, 65% to 80% seen once, with about 2% in the top ten. What was sequenced was peripheral blood. These receptors all come from a woman in her thirties or forties with acute or convalescent COVID-19. The CDR3 runs from the conserved cysteine through the conserved F or W. The order of the fields is D gene, clone size, V gene, J gene, CDR3 protein, CDR3 DNA. The D gene is left open where the match is weak. Where a row states a size, it is once, few, many or the class of an expanded clone; other rows omit it.

-	-	TRBV6-5	TRBJ2-2	CASSRGGNTGELFF	TGTGCCAGCAGTCGCGGTGGAAACACCGGGGAGCTGTTTTTT
-	-	TRBV19	TRBJ2-3	CASSVYSTDTQYF	TGTGCCAGTAGTGTCTATAGTACAGATACGCAGTATTTT
-	-	TRBV5-1	TRBJ2-1	CASNIAASSYNEQFF	TGCGCCAGCAACATAGCGGCAAGCTCCTACAATGAGCAGTTCTTC
TRBD2	-	TRBV6-1	TRBJ2-3	CASSDNGLGTDTQYF	TGTGCCAGCAGTGATAACGGACTAGGCACAGATACGCAGTATTTT
TRBD1	-	TRBV30	TRBJ2-5	CSQGIETQYF	TGTTCACAGGGGATAGAGACCCAGTACTTC
TRBD2	-	TRBV19	TRBJ2-3	CASSVSGTTDTQYF	TGTGCCAGTAGTGTGAGCGGGACCACAGATACGCAGTATTTT
TRBD1	-	TRBV5-6	TRBJ2-7	CASSLATGGEYF	TGTGCCAGCAGCTTGGCGACAGGGGGCGAGTACTTC
TRBD1	few	TRBV6-4	TRBJ2-5	CAISHTLDREETQYF	TGTGCCATCTCCCACACCCTAGACAGGGAAGAGACCCAGTACTTC
TRBD2	-	TRBV29-1	TRBJ2-5	CSALTSGGDGTQYF	TGCAGCGCACTCACTAGCGGGGGAGATGGGACCCAGTACTTC
-	-	TRBV18	TRBJ2-6	CASSPENTATLSGANVLTF	TGTGCCAGCTCACCAGAAAATACAGCCACTCTCTCTGGGGCCAACGTCCTGACTTTC
-	few	TRBV27	TRBJ2-3	CASSFYRATDTQYF	TGTGCCAGCAGTTTTTACAGGGCCACAGATACGCAGTATTTT
-	-	TRBV5-4	TRBJ1-4	CASSLNGGAGNEKLFF	TGTGCCAGCAGCTTGAACGGAGGAGCCGGTAATGAAAAACTGTTTTTT
-	-	TRBV6-5	TRBJ2-3	CASSYSLQSTDTQYF	TGTGCCAGCAGTTACTCGCTCCAGAGCACAGATACGCAGTATTTT
-	-	TRBV3-1/TRBV3-2	TRBJ2-5	CASSQDTRGETQYF	TGTGCCAGCAGCCAAGACACCCGAGGGGAGACCCAGTACTTC
-	-	TRBV28	TRBJ1-2	CASSLLGLQGDGYTF	TGTGCCAGCAGTTTATTAGGCCTCCAAGGGGATGGCTACACCTTC
-	-	TRBV7-8	TRBJ1-2	CASSLEGGAGGYTF	TGTGCCAGCAGCTTAGAGGGGGGGGCAGGTGGCTACACCTTC
TRBD2	-	TRBV5-1	TRBJ2-3	CASSLFGLAGGTSTDTQYF	TGCGCCAGCAGCTTATTTGGGCTAGCGGGGGGTACCAGCACAGATACGCAGTATTTT
-	once	TRBV7-9	TRBJ2-7	CASSLDLSTGEQYF	TGTGCCAGCAGCTTAGATTTGTCTACAGGGGAGCAGTACTTC
TRBD1	-	TRBV30	TRBJ1-6	CAWNPGGSPLHF	TGTGCCTGGAATCCAGGGGGCTCACCCCTCCACTTT
-	-	TRBV30	TRBJ2-3	CAWRVSGAVTDTQYF	TGTGCCTGGAGAGTAAGCGGTGCGGTAACAGATACGCAGTATTTT
TRBD2	-	TRBV14	TRBJ2-5	CASSFRTSGRRETQYF	TGTGCCAGCAGCTTTCGGACTAGCGGGAGGCGGGAGACCCAGTACTTC
-	few	TRBV19	TRBJ1-5	CASSIQGDSNQPQHF	TGTGCCAGTAGTATACAGGGCGATAGCAATCAGCCCCAGCATTTT
-	-	TRBV7-9	TRBJ2-1	CASSLSSNEQFF	TGTGCCAGCAGCTTAAGTAGCAATGAGCAGTTCTTC
TRBD2	-	TRBV3-1/TRBV3-2	TRBJ2-3	CASSQVILAGGTLSTDTQYF	TGTGCCAGCAGCCAAGTTATTCTAGCGGGGGGCACCCTTAGCACAGATACGCAGTATTTT
-	-	TRBV5-4	TRBJ1-1	CASSMKDRPNTEAFF	TGTGCCAGCAGCATGAAGGACAGACCGAACACTGAAGCTTTCTTT
-	-	TRBV5-1	TRBJ2-3	CASSYMTSRTDTQYF	TGCGCCAGCAGCTATATGACTAGTAGGACAGATACGCAGTATTTT
TRBD2	-	TRBV4-1	TRBJ2-5	CASSHQRLAGETQYF	TGCGCCAGCAGCCACCAGAGACTAGCTGGAGAGACCCAGTACTTC
-	-	TRBV6-5	TRBJ2-6	CASSYSAISGANVLTF	TGTGCCAGCAGTTATAGCGCCATCTCTGGGGCCAACGTCCTGACTTTC
-	-	TRBV3-1/TRBV3-2	TRBJ2-4	CASSQEATKNIQYF	TGTGCCAGCAGCCAAGAAGCGACCAAAAACATTCAGTACTTC
-	-	TRBV6-1	TRBJ1-6	CASSEGQGQASNSPLHF	TGTGCCAGCAGTGAGGGGCAGGGCCAGGCCTCCAATTCACCCCTCCACTTT
TRBD2	-	TRBV7-2	TRBJ2-1	CASATSGGLYNEQFF	TGTGCCAGCGCGACTAGCGGGGGGCTATACAATGAGCAGTTCTTC
TRBD1	-	TRBV30	TRBJ1-1	CAWSNGQGLWNTEAFF	TGTGCCTGGAGCAACGGACAGGGCCTATGGAACACTGAAGCTTTCTTT
TRBD1	-	TRBV5-1	TRBJ2-2	CASSRGTGDTGELFF	TGCGCCAGCAGCCGGGGGACAGGGGACACCGGGGAGCTGTTTTTT
-	-	TRBV6-4	TRBJ2-1	CASSENGEQFF	TGTGCCAGCAGTGAGAACGGTGAGCAGTTCTTC
-	-	TRBV11-1	TRBJ2-2	CASSLAGRQRTGELFF	TGTGCCAGCAGCTTAGCGGGCCGTCAAAGGACCGGGGAGCTGTTTTTT
TRBD1	-	TRBV30	TRBJ2-2	CAWGGQGGTGELFF	TGTGCCTGGGGAGGACAGGGGGGAACCGGGGAGCTGTTTTTT
TRBD2	-	TRBV5-1	TRBJ2-3	CASRYIAGGTDTQYF	TGCGCCAGCAGATATATAGCGGGGGGAACAGATACGCAGTATTTT
TRBD1	-	TRBV5-1	TRBJ1-1	CASSIQGRGTEAFF	TGCGCCAGCAGCATACAGGGGAGAGGAACTGAAGCTTTCTTT
TRBD1	-	TRBV11-2	TRBJ2-5	CASSYRDRGRETQYF	TGTGCCAGCAGCTACCGGGACAGGGGGCGGGAGACCCAGTACTTC
TRBD1	-	TRBV6-5	TRBJ1-3	CASSSTGGVGNTIYF	TGTGCCAGCAGTTCCACAGGGGGCGTTGGAAACACCATATATTTT
TRBD1	few	TRBV6-2/TRBV6-3	TRBJ2-1	CASSYRGGTYNEQFF	TGTGCCAGCAGTTACAGAGGGGGCACCTACAATGAGCAGTTCTTC
TRBD1	once	TRBV19	TRBJ2-7	CASSTHPGQHSYEQYF	TGTGCCAGTAGTACCCATCCGGGACAGCACTCCTACGAGCAGTACTTC
-	few	TRBV7-2	TRBJ2-3	CASSLRGGTGTDTQYF	TGTGCCAGCAGCTTGAGGGGGGGGACGGGCACAGATACGCAGTATTTT
-	-	TRBV28	TRBJ1-2	CASSLPRTVTGYTF	TGTGCCAGCAGTTTACCTCGGACAGTAACTGGCTACACCTTC
TRBD1	many	TRBV13	TRBJ1-4	CASSLSGWDRPNEKLFF	TGTGCCAGCAGCTTATCGGGGTGGGACAGGCCCAATGAAAAACTGTTTTTT
TRBD1	-	TRBV4-1	TRBJ1-6	CAKNWDRGPYNSPLHF	TGCGCCAAAAACTGGGACAGGGGACCCTATAATTCACCCCTCCACTTT
TRBD1	few	TRBV2	TRBJ2-2	CASSGGTANTGELFF	TGTGCCAGCAGTGGGGGGACAGCGAACACCGGGGAGCTGTTTTTT
TRBD1	-	TRBV27	TRBJ2-5	CASKSPPGQGGETQYF	TGTGCCAGCAAATCCCCCCCGGGACAGGGGGGGGAGACCCAGTACTTC
TRBD1	few	TRBV4-1	TRBJ1-2	CASSQAGQVANYGYTF	TGCGCCAGCAGCCAAGCAGGACAGGTAGCTAACTATGGCTACACCTTC
-	few	TRBV28	TRBJ1-5	CASSFFDGQPQHF	TGTGCCAGCAGTTTTTTCGACGGGCAGCCCCAGCATTTT
-	-	TRBV5-1	TRBJ1-2	CASSLSRLYGYTF	TGCGCCAGCAGCTTGTCCAGGCTCTATGGCTACACCTTC
TRBD2	-	TRBV5-1	TRBJ2-3	CASSLVARGAGTDTQYF	TGCGCCAGCAGCTTGGTGGCGCGGGGGGCGGGCACAGATACGCAGTATTTT
TRBD1	-	TRBV19	TRBJ1-6	CASSNTGTVNSPLHF	TGTGCCAGTAGTAACACCGGGACAGTTAATTCACCCCTCCACTTT
-	few	TRBV11-3	TRBJ2-7	CASSLEQGSYEQYF	TGTGCCAGCAGCTTAGAGCAGGGTTCCTACGAGCAGTACTTC
TRBD2	-	TRBV7-3	TRBJ2-5	CASSPGLAGQETQYF	TGTGCCAGCAGCCCAGGACTAGCGGGGCAAGAGACCCAGTACTTC